These T cell receptor beta chains were read from a single sample in a study of T cells in Graves' hyperthyroidism and ophthalmopathy. TCRdb fed the multiplex PCR reads into MiXCR, producing one record per CDR3 protein. The profile covers about 420,000 distinct CDR3 sequences, with 12% to 15% appearing a single time and approximately 5.3% taken by the ten largest. Sample: blood. The receptors were sampled from a woman between 18 and 30 years old with Graves' hyperthyroidism. Each CDR3 is given with its conserved first and last residue. D genes are given only for firm matches. The size entry is marked missing in some rows and otherwise reads once, few, many or a size class.

d_call	v_call	j_call	clone_size	cdr3_aa	cdr3_nt
NA	TRBV20-1	TRBJ1-1	few	CSSPGGMGTEAFF	TGCAGCTCCCCTGGGGGTATGGGCACTGAAGCTTTCTTT
NA	TRBV12-3/TRBV12-4	TRBJ2-7	many	CASTLGSGDYEQYF	TGTGCCAGCACCTTAGGTAGCGGAGACTACGAGCAGTACTTC
NA	TRBV20-1	TRBJ1-4	few	CSASLFIAGATNEKLFF	TGCAGTGCTAGTCTTTTTATTGCGGGAGCAACTAATGAAAAACTGTTTTTT
TRBD2	TRBV14	TRBJ2-7	many	CASSLGLAGVPEQYF	TGTGCCAGCAGCCTGGGACTAGCGGGAGTGCCAGAGCAGTACTTC
NA	TRBV5-1	TRBJ2-3	NA	CASSLDGAPTDTQYF	TGCGCCAGCAGCTTGGATGGGGCCCCCACAGATACGCAGTATTTT
NA	TRBV6-1	TRBJ2-2	many	CASSWGAVYTGELFF	TGTGCCAGCAGTTGGGGCGCCGTATACACCGGGGAGCTGTTTTTT
NA	TRBV6-1	TRBJ2-3	many	CASSEGGDTQYF	TGTGCCAGCAGCGAAGGGGGGGATACGCAGTATTTT
NA	TRBV4-1	TRBJ2-6	NA	CASKVDRTSGANVLTF	TGCGCCAGCAAGGTAGACAGGACCTCTGGGGCCAACGTCCTGACTTTC
NA	TRBV2	TRBJ1-3	many	CASSSRAVSGNTIYF	TGTGCCAGCAGCTCCAGGGCCGTCTCTGGAAACACCATATATTTT
NA	TRBV12-3/TRBV12-4	TRBJ1-5	many	CASSLSRVQPQHF	TGTGCCAGCAGTCTCAGCAGGGTCCAGCCCCAGCATTTT
TRBD2	TRBV28	TRBJ2-1	many	CASNKLAGAVVEQFF	TGTGCCAGCAATAAACTAGCGGGAGCAGTGGTTGAGCAGTTCTTC
NA	TRBV28	TRBJ1-5	few	CASRGGVPYQPQHF	TGTGCCAGCAGGGGGGGGGTACCTTATCAGCCCCAGCATTTT
NA	TRBV27	TRBJ2-3	many	CASSLLPTAADTQYF	TGTGCCAGCAGTTTACTGCCCACAGCGGCGGATACGCAGTATTTT
NA	TRBV5-1	TRBJ1-6	many	CASSEGLTNSPLHF	TGCGCCAGCAGCGAGGGACTGACTAATTCACCCCTCCACTTT
TRBD1	TRBV28	TRBJ2-7	many	CASRDPGQSYEQYF	TGTGCCAGCAGGGACCCGGGACAGTCCTACGAGCAGTACTTC
TRBD1	TRBV7-7	TRBJ2-5	few	CASSKLGTGKETQYF	TGTGCTAGCAGCAAACTAGGGACAGGGAAAGAGACCCAGTACTTC
NA	TRBV20-1	TRBJ2-3	many	CSAPSGLAVDTQYF	TGCAGTGCCCCCTCTGGGCTAGCTGTAGATACGCAGTATTTT
NA	TRBV12-3/TRBV12-4	TRBJ2-2	many	CASSPSLGELFF	TGTGCCAGCAGTCCCAGCCTCGGGGAGCTGTTTTTT
NA	TRBV24-1	TRBJ2-3	many	CATSGRQISTDTQYF	TGTGCCACCAGTGGTAGGCAGATTAGCACAGATACGCAGTATTTT
TRBD2	TRBV11-2	TRBJ2-3	many	CASSSTSRTTDTQYF	TGTGCCAGCAGCTCGACTAGCAGAACCACAGATACGCAGTATTTT
NA	TRBV19	TRBJ1-5	few	CASSAAGQGLQPQHF	TGTGCCAGTAGTGCGGCGGGGCAGGGACTTCAGCCCCAGCATTTT
NA	TRBV7-9	TRBJ1-1	few	CASSSYRGTEAFF	TGTGCCAGCAGCTCATATAGGGGCACTGAAGCTTTCTTT
NA	TRBV10-3	TRBJ1-2	many	CAISGSERLNYGYTF	TGTGCCATCAGTGGGTCGGAAAGACTTAACTATGGCTACACCTTC
TRBD1	TRBV7-9	TRBJ2-3	many	CASSPGTGTDTQYF	TGTGCCAGCAGCCCAGGGACAGGGACAGATACGCAGTATTTT
TRBD2	TRBV7-3	TRBJ2-3	many	CASSLSGGRGVDTQYF	TGTGCCAGCAGCTTATCTGGCGGGAGGGGGGTAGATACGCAGTATTTT
NA	TRBV7-9	TRBJ2-5	many	CASRSGRLQETQYF	TGTGCCAGCAGATCGGGACGGCTCCAAGAGACCCAGTACTTC
TRBD1	TRBV9	TRBJ2-5	many	CASSVWGQGQETQYF	TGTGCCAGCAGCGTATGGGGACAGGGCCAAGAGACCCAGTACTTC
TRBD1	TRBV30	TRBJ1-2	NA	CAWRDRGWYGYTF	TGTGCCTGGCGGGACAGGGGATGGTATGGCTACACCTTC
TRBD2	TRBV7-9	TRBJ2-3	few	CASSLGRTSGIKNTQYF	TGTGCCAGCAGCCTGGGGAGGACTAGCGGGATAAAGAATACGCAGTATTTT
TRBD1	TRBV7-9	TRBJ1-2	many	CASSFGQAANYGYTF	TGTGCCAGCAGCTTCGGACAGGCGGCTAACTATGGCTACACCTTC
TRBD1	TRBV20-1	TRBJ2-2	NA	CSARQRTGWSTGELFF	TGCAGTGCTAGACAACGGACAGGGTGGAGCACCGGGGAGCTGTTTTTT
NA	TRBV6-5	TRBJ1-1	many	CASSYSFGGTEAFF	TGTGCCAGCAGTTACTCTTTCGGAGGCACTGAAGCTTTCTTT
NA	TRBV20-1	TRBJ2-1	few	CSARKGSLFEQFF	TGCAGTGCTAGAAAAGGGTCGCTATTTGAGCAGTTCTTC
NA	TRBV6-2/TRBV6-3	TRBJ1-5	once	CATSGEWGKIGQPQHF	TGTGCCACCAGTGGGGAGTGGGGAAAAATCGGTCAGCCCCAGCATTTT
TRBD2	TRBV20-1	TRBJ2-7	few	CSARGLAGGHYEQYF	TGCAGTGCCCGGGGACTAGCGGGAGGCCACTACGAGCAGTACTTC
TRBD2	TRBV12-3/TRBV12-4	TRBJ2-1	many	CASSHPFSGRGNEQFF	TGTGCCAGCAGCCACCCCTTTAGCGGGAGGGGCAATGAGCAGTTCTTC
TRBD1	TRBV6-1	TRBJ2-3	NA	CASSDKGARTDTQYF	TGTGCCAGCAGTGATAAGGGGGCCCGCACAGATACGCAGTATTTT
NA	TRBV28	TRBJ2-5	many	CASSLLTGNQETQYF	TGTGCCAGCAGTTTATTAACAGGGAACCAAGAGACCCAGTACTTC
TRBD1	TRBV7-2	TRBJ2-7	many	CASNPTGGIYEQYF	TGTGCCAGCAACCCGACAGGGGGCATCTACGAGCAGTACTTC
TRBD1	TRBV20-1	TRBJ1-2	many	CSALGQGDGYTF	TGCAGTGCCCTGGGACAGGGGGATGGCTACACCTTC
NA	TRBV7-8	TRBJ2-1	many	CASSLVAGESYNEQFF	TGTGCCAGCAGCTTAGTTGCAGGAGAATCCTACAATGAGCAGTTCTTC
TRBD1	TRBV12-3/TRBV12-4	TRBJ1-1	NA	CASSWGQTTEAFF	TGTGCCAGCAGTTGGGGACAGACTACTGAAGCTTTCTTT
TRBD2	TRBV20-1	TRBJ2-1	many	CSARLGSGPYNEQFF	TGCAGTGCTAGACTGGGTAGCGGGCCATACAATGAGCAGTTCTTC